The 11 T cell receptor beta chains reported below all come from one sample, sequenced in a study of blood T cell repertoires in COVID-19. The data were produced by immunoSEQ multiplex PCR, yet TCRdb's version contains in-frame clones alone and is incomplete. Of about 210,000 clones in the sample, 70% to 90% were seen once. The sequencing sample was made of PBMCs or T cells enriched from blood (not recorded which). These receptors all stem from a woman younger than 35 who had recovered from COVID-19.

This sequence joins TRBV7-6 and TRBJ2-3, with 11 bases aligning to TRBD2. Germline V CDR1 and CDR2: SGHVS, FNYEAQ. Unmatched junction bases numbered 14, after V lost 8 bases and J lost 7 bases. This CDR3 contains 16 residues. In DNA form, the CDR3 reads TGTGCCAGCGCGAAGGTGGCTAGCGGGGGGATGAATACGCAGTATTTT. Translating gives CASAKVASGGMNTQYF.

This rearrangement joins TRBV9 to TRBJ2-1; D is possibly TRBD1 (5 bases). Trimming removed 0 bases at V and 7 bases at J, with 17 bases between. Per germline, CDR1 SGDLS and CDR2 YYNGEE. There are 16 residues in the CDR3. The CDR3 reads CASSVGGAYLGNEQFF. For the CDR3, the DNA is TGTGCCAGCAGCGTAGGGGGCGCCTACCTGGGGAATGAGCAGTTCTTC.

This chain links TRBV18 with TRBJ2-2, with TRBD1 matching over 7 bases. Trimming at V came to 5 bases and at J to 0 bases, leaving 3 bases not matched to a gene. The length of the CDR3 is 15 residues. Germline assignment: CDR1 KGHSH and CDR2 LQKENI. The CDR3 reads CASSSGTANTGELFF. The CDR3 DNA sequence: TGTGCCAGCTCATCCGGGACAGCGAACACCGGGGAGCTGTTTTTT.

V gene TRBV6-1 combines with J gene TRBJ2-7; D is possibly TRBD1 (6 bases). The V end was cut by 3 bases, the J end by 3 bases, with 15 bases between. CDR3 size: 15 residues. Germline V gene data show CDR1 as MNHNS and CDR2 as SASEGT. The CDR3, as DNA: TGTGCCAGCAGTGAGTTGAGGGGGAGATTCTACGAGCAGTACTTC. It is translated as CASSELRGRFYEQYF.

The chain recombines TRBV5-1 with TRBJ1-4; 7 bases line up with TRBD1. From germline, CDR1 is SGHRS and CDR2 YFSETQ. The trim removed 2 bases at V and 8 bases at J, leaving 9 bases unmatched. CDR3 length: 15 amino acids. This CDR3 reads CASSFTGEEGEKLFF. In DNA, the CDR3 is TGCGCCAGCAGCTTTACAGGGGAGGAGGGGGAAAAACTGTTTTTT.

The chain joins TRBV6-1 to TRBJ1-2, with a weak D call TRBD1 (6 bases). The CDR3 length is 15 residues. V was cut by 1 base and J by 4 bases, with 13 bases left in between. CDR1 is MNHNS, CDR2 SASEGT, per germline. CDR3 in DNA: TGTGCCAGCAGTGAAGAAAGGGGGGGTGTCTATGGCTACACCTTC. Encoded protein: CASSEERGGVYGYTF.

V and J are TRBV29-1 and TRBJ1-1, with 9 bases that match TRBD1. After removal of 7 bases from V and 4 bases from J, the junction contained 13 bases not matched to a gene. Germline lookup yields CDR1 SQVTM and CDR2 ANQGSEA. The CDR3 has 15 residues. DNA for the CDR3: TGCAGCGCTGAGCCCCGGACAGGGGATATCACTGAAGCTTTCTTT. As protein: CSAEPRTGDITEAFF.

The rearrangement joins TRBV29-1 to TRBJ2-1; 16 bases align to TRBD2. Germline lookup yields CDR1 SQVTM and CDR2 ANQGSEA. The CDR3 sequence is 16 residues long. The ends lost 5 bases at V and 2 bases at J; junction bases unmatched: 3. CDR3 loop: CSVPGTSGGAYNEQFF. CDR3 nucleotides: TGCAGCGTTCCCGGGACTAGCGGGGGGGCCTACAATGAGCAGTTCTTC.

The rearrangement links TRBV2 to TRBJ2-3; TRBD2 matches at 11 bases. Germline assignment: CDR1 SNHLY and CDR2 FYNNEI. The CDR3 has 18 amino acids. After removal of 6 bases from V and 3 bases from J, the junction contained 14 bases not matched to a gene. In DNA form, the CDR3 reads TGTGCCAGCAGGAAACGACTAGCGGGGTTTCTTTTGACAGATACGCAGTATTTT. It yields the protein CASRKRLAGFLLTDTQYF.

V gene TRBV9 combines with J gene TRBJ2-5, with TRBD2 matching 13 bases. CDR3 length: 18 amino acids. V lost 3 bases to trimming and J lost 1 base; unmatched junction nucleotides: 9. Germline V gene sequence: CDR1 SGDLS, CDR2 YYNGEE. The CDR3 sequence is CASSEKNTSGGVQETQYF. CDR3 DNA: TGTGCCAGCAGCGAAAAAAACACTAGCGGGGGGGTCCAAGAGACCCAGTACTTC.

This rearrangement joins TRBV7-6 to TRBJ2-2; 8 nucleotides agree with TRBD1. Unmatched junction bases numbered 11, after V lost 2 bases and J lost 0 bases. This CDR3 is 19 amino acids long. Germline CDR1 is SGHVS and CDR2 is FNYEAQ. CDR3 loop: CASSLNLRTGRSNTGELFF. The CDR3 nucleotides are TGTGCCAGCAGCTTAAATCTTAGGACAGGGCGATCGAACACCGGGGAGCTGTTTTTT.